This T cell receptor beta chain was obtained from a study of blood T cell repertoires in COVID-19. Study-wide context: Acute-phase and convalescent COVID-19 samples originated in the United States, Italy and Spain. Sources were T cells, B-cell-depleted T cells, or PBMCs; the material itself was cDNA or gDNA.

Source study methods: Estimation of nucleated cell counts relied on the amplification of reference gene primers. Sequencing used immunoSEQ multiplex PCR; TCRdb keeps in-frame clones, though not all of them. The V and J calls and clone size come from that table; D and trimming were worked out from the DNA. The sample consists of approximately 310,000 clones, more than 70% of them appearing once. This TCR was recovered from a woman aged 50 to 60 who had recovered from COVID-19. The sequencing input was peripheral blood.

The chain's CDR3 is CASSLTASNQPQHF. CDR3 in DNA: TGTGCCAGCAGTTTAACAGCTAGCAATCAGCCCCAGCATTTT. V and J are TRBV27 and TRBJ1-5; D remains unclear. Trimming shortened V by 2 bases and J by 0 bases, and 5 bases separated the two germline ends. Germline CDR1 reads MNHEY; CDR2 reads SMNVEV (reference sequence). This CDR3 is 14 amino acids long.